This T cell receptor beta chain was recovered during a study of cytomegalovirus exposure and HLA in healthy donors. Study observations and caveats: Certain sequence variants were highly shared and formed a cluster, and this cluster was likely a sequencing artifact.

CDR1 SGHRS and CDR2 YFSETQ come from the germline V gene. The CDR3 contains 21 residues. V dropped 3 bases and J dropped 8 bases, with 38 bases sitting between them. PCR was performed using 60 Vbeta and 13 Jbeta primers. Profiled with immunoSEQ multiplex PCR; TCRdb holds only in-frame clones, not every one. This sample has roughly 120,000 clones, with just under 75% found just once. In the case of this clone: Its specificity is not known.

The TCR comes from a middle-aged man in good health and CMV-seropositive. The chain recombines TRBV5-1 with TRBJ1-2; D is perhaps TRBD1 (6 bases). Sequences were obtained from PBMCs. In DNA, the CDR3 is TGCGCCAGCAGCTCCCCAAGCCAGCGCTCGAGGACAGCCCAAATTACTAAGGGCTACACCTTC. This gives the protein CASSSPSQRSRTAQITKGYTF.